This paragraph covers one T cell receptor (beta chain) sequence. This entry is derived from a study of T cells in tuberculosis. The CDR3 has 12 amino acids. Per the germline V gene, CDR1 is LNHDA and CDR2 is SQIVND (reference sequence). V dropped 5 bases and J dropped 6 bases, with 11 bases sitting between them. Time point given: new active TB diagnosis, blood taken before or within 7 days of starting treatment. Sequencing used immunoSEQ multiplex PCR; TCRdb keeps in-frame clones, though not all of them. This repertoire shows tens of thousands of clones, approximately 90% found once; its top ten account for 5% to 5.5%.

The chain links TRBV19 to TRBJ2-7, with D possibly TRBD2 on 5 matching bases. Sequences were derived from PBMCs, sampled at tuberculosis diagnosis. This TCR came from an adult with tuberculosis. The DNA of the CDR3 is TGTGCCAGTAGTTCGGAGGCATCCGAGCAGTACTTC. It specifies CASSSEASEQYF.